This T cell receptor beta chain stems from a study of OX40 agonist ivuxolimab in advanced cancers. The data were produced by immunoSEQ multiplex PCR, yet TCRdb's version contains in-frame clones alone and is incomplete. The table shows tens of thousands of clones, with 75% to 90% occurring only once. V dropped 2 bases and J dropped 5; count of bases not matched to a gene: 6. Germline CDR1 SGHTA, CDR2 FQGTGA. This CDR3 contains 16 residues. This sequence joins TRBV7-3 and TRBJ2-1, with 10 bases lining up with TRBD2. The input for sequencing was CD4+ or CD8+ T cells sorted from blood, taken in a trial of the OX40 agonist ivuxolimab. The TCR was taken from an adult with an advanced solid tumor such as melanoma, head and neck, liver or kidney cancer. The DNA for the CDR3 is TGTGCCAGCAGCTTATCCAGCGGGAGGGCAAACAATGAGCAGTTCTTC. Translating gives CASSLSSGRANNEQFF.